A selection of T cell receptor beta chains follows, all from one sample in a study of T-cell memory formation after mild COVID-19. TCRdb re-analysed the 5' RACE reads in MiXCR, keeping a single row per CDR3 protein. The sample includes hundreds of thousands of distinct CDR3 sequences, about a sixth of them seen just once. The specimen was PBMCs or a T cell subset sorted from them (not recorded which). Receptor source: an adult woman who had mild COVID-19 (a few samples of this study predate the infection). Cell type and time point are not known. The conserved cysteine and the conserved F or W are not part of the CDR3 here. The size of a clone is reported for some rows only, either as once, few or many, or as a class for expanded clones.

size: .
V: TRBV12-3/TRBV12-4
CDR3: ASSLMGGNQPQH

size: few
V: TRBV5-1
CDR3: ASSSGQGMSGYT

size: .
V: TRBV19
CDR3: ASSVPSGTYNEQF

size: .
V: TRBV6-4
CDR3: ASSDSADSINEQF

size: .
V: TRBV7-3
CDR3: ASSQNSGVLGSEQF

size: .
V: TRBV3-1
CDR3: ASSQDLATYEQY

size: few
V: TRBV5-1
CDR3: ASSQRLTSGRGETQY

size: many
V: TRBV5-1
CDR3: ASSLAGTSGSGANVLT

size: .
V: TRBV7-9
CDR3: ASSLMSYGGYT

size: .
V: TRBV6-1
CDR3: ASRIAGANNEQF

size: few
V: TRBV29-1
CDR3: SVSTSGSTYEQY

size: .
V: TRBV27
CDR3: ASSPWEGLQETQY

size: few
V: TRBV4-2
CDR3: ASSQWTGGVGGELF

size: few
V: TRBV20-1
CDR3: SASPQGI

size: many
V: TRBV4-3
CDR3: ASSQVSGSRGNEQF

size: few
V: TRBV9
CDR3: ASSRRPGQYNEQF

size: .
V: TRBV14
CDR3: ASSLRPLGLVRRETQY

size: .
V: TRBV4-1
CDR3: ASQGEKQF

size: .
V: TRBV28
CDR3: ASSLDQGGEQF

size: .
V: TRBV7-9
CDR3: ASSPVTGQNYGYT

size: few
V: TRBV18
CDR3: ASSPQQGPTTEAF

size: many
V: TRBV20-1
CDR3: SATSGRARNEQF

size: .
V: TRBV12-3/TRBV12-4
CDR3: ASSSQGTGELF

size: many
V: TRBV12-3/TRBV12-4
CDR3: ASRPRGNEQF

size: .
V: TRBV7-9
CDR3: ASSLASDRVGEQY

size: .
V: TRBV10-3
CDR3: AISESAETQY